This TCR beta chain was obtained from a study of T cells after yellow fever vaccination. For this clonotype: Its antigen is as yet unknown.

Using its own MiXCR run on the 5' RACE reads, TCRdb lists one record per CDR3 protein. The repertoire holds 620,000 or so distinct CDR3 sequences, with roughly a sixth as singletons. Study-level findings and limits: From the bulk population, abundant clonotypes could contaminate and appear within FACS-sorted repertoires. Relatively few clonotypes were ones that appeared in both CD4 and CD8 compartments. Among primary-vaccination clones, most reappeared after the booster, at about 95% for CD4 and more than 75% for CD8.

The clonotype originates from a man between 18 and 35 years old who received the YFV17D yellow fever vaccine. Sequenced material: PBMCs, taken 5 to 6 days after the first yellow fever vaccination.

CDR3 DNA sequence: TGTGCCAGCAGTTACGGGACAGGGAAATACGAGCAGTACTTC. Amino acid sequence: CASSYGTGKYEQYF. The rearrangement uses TRBV6-5 and TRBJ2-7; 9 nucleotides align to TRBD1. Germline trimming cut 2 bases from V and 4 bases from J; bases unmatched to any gene: 3. Germline lookup yields CDR1 MNHEY and CDR2 SVGAGI. The CDR3 is 14 amino acids.